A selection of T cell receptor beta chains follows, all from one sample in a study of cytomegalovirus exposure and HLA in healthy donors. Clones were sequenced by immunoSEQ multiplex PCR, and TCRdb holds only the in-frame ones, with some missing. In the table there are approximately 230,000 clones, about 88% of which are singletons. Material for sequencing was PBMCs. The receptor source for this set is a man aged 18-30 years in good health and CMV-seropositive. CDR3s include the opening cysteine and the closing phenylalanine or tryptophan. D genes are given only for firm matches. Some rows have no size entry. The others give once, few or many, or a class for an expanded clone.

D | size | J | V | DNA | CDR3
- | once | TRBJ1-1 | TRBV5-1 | TGCGCCAGCAGCTTGATTCAGGGACCGAACACTGAAGCTTTCTTT | CASSLIQGPNTEAFF
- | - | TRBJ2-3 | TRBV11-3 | TGTGCCAGCAGCTTTACGGGGAGCACAGATACGCAGTATTTT | CASSFTGSTDTQYF
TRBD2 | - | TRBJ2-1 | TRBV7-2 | TGTGCCAGCAGCTCCGGAGGACTAGCGGGAAACAATGAGCAGTTCTTC | CASSSGGLAGNNEQFF
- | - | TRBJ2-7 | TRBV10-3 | TGTGCCATCAGTGACGAAGGGGTCGAGCAGTACTTC | CAISDEGVEQYF
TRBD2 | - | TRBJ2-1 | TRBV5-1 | TGCGCCAGCAGCAAAGGGCTTACTAGCGGTTCGGCGAATGAGCAGTTCTTC | CASSKGLTSGSANEQFF
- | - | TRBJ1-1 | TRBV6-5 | TGTGCCAGCAGTAGGAGAGGGGTCACTGAAGCTTTCTTT | CASSRRGVTEAFF
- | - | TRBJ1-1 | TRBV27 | TGTGCCAGCAGCCTCTTCGGCAGGGGGAACACTGAAGCTTTCTTT | CASSLFGRGNTEAFF
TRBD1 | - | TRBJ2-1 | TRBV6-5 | TGTGCCAGCAGAGCCGGGACAGGGGTTAATGAGCAGTTCTTC | CASRAGTGVNEQFF
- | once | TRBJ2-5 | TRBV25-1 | TGTGCCAGCAGTGACCCTACCCGACAGTTAGAGACCCAGTACTTC | CASSDPTRQLETQYF
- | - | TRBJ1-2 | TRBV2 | TGTGCCAGCAGTGAGGTTGGGGAGAAGGACACCTTC | CASSEVGEKDTF
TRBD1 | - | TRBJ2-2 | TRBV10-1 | TGCGCCAGCAATACGGGGACAGCGAACACCGGGGAGCTGTTTTTT | CASNTGTANTGELFF
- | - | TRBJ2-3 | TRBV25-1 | TGTGCCAGCAGTGATGAACTTGTGACAGATACGCAGTATTTT | CASSDELVTDTQYF
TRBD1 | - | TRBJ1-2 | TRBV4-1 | TGCGCCAGCAGCCAAGATCTACGGACAGGGGGTGATGGCTACACCTTC | CASSQDLRTGGDGYTF
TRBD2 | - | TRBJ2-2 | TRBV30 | TGTGCCTGGAGTGGTGAGCGGGAGGATGGGACCGGGGAGCTGTTTTTT | CAWSGEREDGTGELFF
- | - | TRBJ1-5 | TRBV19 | TGTGCCAGTAGCTCCGGAACCGTCCAGCCCCAGCATTTT | CASSSGTVQPQHF
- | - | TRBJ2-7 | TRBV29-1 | TGCAGCGCTGCGTCGGTGTACGAGCAGTACTTC | CSAASVYEQYF
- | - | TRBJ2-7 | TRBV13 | TGTGCCAGCAGGGGGGAGGCAGTAGGGGCCGAGCAGTACTTC | CASRGEAVGAEQYF
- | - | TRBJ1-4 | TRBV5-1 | TGCGCCAGCAGCTTGACAACGAATTCTAATGAAAAACTGTTTTTT | CASSLTTNSNEKLFF
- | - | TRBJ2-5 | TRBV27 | TGTGCCAGCAGTTCAGGGGGGGAGACCCAGTACTTC | CASSSGGETQYF